The 2 T cell receptor beta chains presented below share a single source sample, sequenced in a study of technical replicates of blood from a handful of donors. Assay used: immunoSEQ multiplex PCR; TCRdb lists only in-frame clones, some missing. The repertoire holds about 83,000 clones, 90% to 95% seen once, with over 0.2% in the top ten. Sample: T cells isolated from PBMCs. The receptor source for this set is a human donor in good health.

The chain links TRBV10-3 to TRBJ1-2; 9 nucleotides line up with TRBD1. Germline V CDR1 and CDR2: ENHRY, SYGVKD. The V and J ends lost 2 bases and 6 bases, in that order; junction bases with no gene match: 10. The CDR3 is 16 residues long. CDR3 protein: CAISEPNRDRDDGYTF. The CDR3 bases are TGTGCCATCAGTGAGCCTAACCGGGACAGGGACGATGGCTACACCTTC.

V gene TRBV6-6 combines with J gene TRBJ2-1; no firm D call. The CDR3 has 14 amino acids. V was cut by 4 bases and J by 3 bases, with 10 bases left in between. From germline, CDR1 is MNHNY and CDR2 SVGAGI (reference sequence). The DNA of the CDR3 is TGTGCCAGCAGTTTCGGTGGTAACTACAATGAGCAGTTCTTC. It is translated as CASSFGGNYNEQFF.